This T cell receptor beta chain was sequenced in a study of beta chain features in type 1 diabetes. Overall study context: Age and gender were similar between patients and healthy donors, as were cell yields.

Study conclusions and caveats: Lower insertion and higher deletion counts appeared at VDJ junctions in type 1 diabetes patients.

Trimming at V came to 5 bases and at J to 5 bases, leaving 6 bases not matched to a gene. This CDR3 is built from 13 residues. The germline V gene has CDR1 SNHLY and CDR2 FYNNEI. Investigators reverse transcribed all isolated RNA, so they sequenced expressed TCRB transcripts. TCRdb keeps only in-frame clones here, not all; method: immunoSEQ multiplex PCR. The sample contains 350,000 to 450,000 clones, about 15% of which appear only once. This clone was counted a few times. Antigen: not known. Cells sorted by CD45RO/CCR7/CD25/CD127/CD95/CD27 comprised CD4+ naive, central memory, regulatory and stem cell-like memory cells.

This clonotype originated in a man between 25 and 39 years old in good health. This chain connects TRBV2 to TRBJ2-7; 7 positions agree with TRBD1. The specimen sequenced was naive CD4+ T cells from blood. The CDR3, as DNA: TGTGCCAGCAGTCAACAGGGGTTCGACGAGCAGTACTTC. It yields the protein CASSQQGFDEQYF.